These 24 T cell receptor beta chains originate from one sample sequenced in a study of cytomegalovirus exposure and HLA in healthy donors (dated by TCRdb to about 2017). Library method: the immunoSEQ multiplex PCR assay. TCRdb limited this immuneACCESS table to in-frame rearrangements with V and J called. A share of clones is missing; checked studies link under half to unresolved V genes, and the rest is unexplained. In all, the sample holds fewer than 200,000 clones, and 80% to 90% of those were seen once. The leading ten clones occupy more than 2% of the sample. Sequenced sample: PBMCs. The origin of the receptors is a woman aged 18-29 years in good health and CMV-seronegative.

A remark on this clone: Other DNA sequences of this sample code for an identical CDR3. The chain uses TRBV5-4 and TRBJ2-7; 11 bases map to TRBD1. CDR3 length: 14 residues. Germline V lookup: CDR1 SGHNT, CDR2 YYREEE (reference sequence). The ends lost 3 bases at V and 4 bases at J; junction bases unmatched: 3. CDR3 DNA: TGTGCCAGCAGCTCCCGGGACAGGGGGTACGAGCAGTACTTC. It yields the protein CASSSRDRGYEQYF.

The gene calls are TRBV18 and TRBJ1-1; perhaps TRBD1 as D (5 bases). The CDR3 is made up of 15 amino acids. V lost 2 bases to trimming and J lost 3 bases, with 13 bases between them. Germline CDR1 is KGHSH and CDR2 is LQKENI. The CDR3 sequence is CASSPIGALDTEAFF. For the CDR3, the DNA is TGTGCCAGCTCACCAATTGGGGCGCTGGACACTGAAGCTTTCTTT.

Only a few counts were recorded for this clone. This chain connects TRBV30 to TRBJ1-2; a possible D gene is TRBD1 (5 bases). The V end was cut by 3 bases, the J end by 2 bases, with 13 bases between. The germline CDR1 and CDR2 sequences are GTSNPN and SVGIG (reference sequence). The CDR3 runs 14 residues. The DNA for the CDR3 is TGTGCCTGGAGCCGAGAAAGGGGAAACTATGGCTACACCTTC. Its protein is CAWSRERGNYGYTF.

The rearrangement links TRBV5-5 to TRBJ2-7, with D possibly TRBD1 on 6 matching bases. This CDR3 has 15 residues. Trimming removed 2 bases from V and 4 bases from J, with 16 bases in between. Germline V gene data show CDR1 as SGHKS and CDR2 as YYEKEE (reference sequence). The DNA of the CDR3 is TGTGCCAGCAGCTTACAGGGTATGAGTGGGTACGAGCAGTACTTC. Protein: CASSLQGMSGYEQYF.

V is TRBV2 and J is TRBJ2-7; TRBD1 matches at 7 bases. Germline V CDR1 and CDR2: SNHLY, FYNNEI. With 6 bases clipped from V and 2 bases from J, the junction kept 7 bases outside the gene matches. This CDR3 is 14 amino acids long. Here the CDR3 reads CASRGDSETYEQYF. In DNA form, the CDR3 reads TGTGCCAGCAGGGGGGACAGTGAGACCTACGAGCAGTACTTC.

The chain combines TRBV19 with TRBJ1-1; D perhaps matches TRBD1 (5 bases). V was clipped by 8 bases and J by 1 base, with 11 bases between them. CDR3 length equals 13 residues. In germline, CDR1 is LNHDA, CDR2 SQIVND (reference sequence). In DNA, the CDR3 is TGTGCCAGTCGGGAGGGACCGAACACTGAAGCTTTCTTT. This sequence encodes CASREGPNTEAFF.

V is TRBV9 and J is TRBJ1-1; 8 nucleotides match TRBD1. The CDR3 loop spans 16 amino acids. V lost 0 bases, J lost 5 bases, and 9 bases stayed unmatched. CDR1 and CDR2 (germline): SGDLS, YYNGEE. The CDR3 region is CASSVVRPGGRTEAFF. DNA for the CDR3: TGTGCCAGCAGCGTAGTGCGCCCAGGGGGCAGGACTGAAGCTTTCTTT.

This chain connects TRBV7-2 to TRBJ1-4; unclear D gene. The CDR3 is 14 amino acids. The germline CDR1 and CDR2 sequences are SGHTA and FQGNSA. V was shortened by 4 bases and J by 0 bases, with 6 bases between the two germline ends. CDR3 protein: CASSWATTNEKLFF. The CDR3 region has the DNA TGTGCCAGCAGCTGGGCAACAACTAATGAAAAACTGTTTTTT.

The chain links TRBV9 to TRBJ2-7; TRBD2 matches 9 bases. The germline V gene encodes CDR1 SGDLS and CDR2 YYNGEE. This CDR3 has 17 residues. V dropped 4 bases and J dropped 0; count of bases not matched to a gene: 11. CDR3 protein: CASSFGTSPQSSYEQYF. CDR3 coding DNA: TGTGCCAGCAGCTTCGGGACTAGCCCCCAGAGCTCCTACGAGCAGTACTTC.

The chain couples TRBV27 to TRBJ2-2, with D possibly matching TRBD2 (5 bases). Germline loops: CDR1 MNHEY, CDR2 SMNVEV (reference sequence). V was shortened by 2 bases and J by 0 bases, with 7 bases between the two germline ends. This CDR3 spans 15 amino acids. The CDR3 here is CASSLRGTNTGELFF. Written as DNA, the CDR3 is TGTGCCAGCAGTTTAAGAGGGACGAACACCGGGGAGCTGTTTTTT.

The chain is built from TRBV4-3 and TRBJ2-3, with 10 nucleotides matching TRBD1. Looked up from germline, CDR1 is LGHNA and CDR2 is YSLEER. The trim removed 1 base at V and 3 bases at J, leaving 1 base unmatched. The CDR3 totals 15 residues. The DNA of the CDR3 is TGCGCCAGCAGCCAAGGACAGGGGGCTACAGATACGCAGTATTTT. Protein sequence: CASSQGQGATDTQYF.

This sequence joins TRBV7-2 and TRBJ2-7; D may be TRBD1 (5 bases). Germline-derived CDR1 and CDR2 are SGHTA and FQGNSA. The CDR3 covers 12 residues. The V and J ends lost 2 bases and 3 bases respectively, with 5 bases between them. The chain's CDR3 is CASSLQGYEQYF. CDR3 DNA sequence: TGTGCCAGCAGCTTACAGGGCTACGAGCAGTACTTC.

This clone was seen just once. The chain carries TRBV5-6 and TRBJ2-3; the D gene is possibly TRBD1 (5 bases). The CDR3 runs to 16 residues. Between the trimmed V and J ends, which lost 0 bases and 6 bases, there was a span of 17 bases. Germline V gives CDR1 SGHDT, CDR2 YYEEEE. The CDR3 sequence is CASSLDARTPSDTQYF. As DNA, the CDR3 is TGTGCCAGCAGCTTGGATGCGCGGACACCCAGCGATACGCAGTATTTT.

The V and J genes are TRBV19 and TRBJ1-1; D is perhaps TRBD1 (6 bases). Trimming shortened V by 9 bases and J by 1 base, and 21 bases separated the two germline ends. The germline V gene has CDR1 LNHDA and CDR2 SQIVND (reference sequence). The CDR3 has 16 residues. CDR3 in DNA: TGTGCCAGCATCCATCCCATAGGGGGTGAGAACACTGAAGCTTTCTTT. Its translation: CASIHPIGGENTEAFF. Full variable domain (missing parts from reference TRBV19 and TRBJ1-1): DGGITQSPKYLFRKEGQNVTLSCEQNLNHDAMYWYRQDPGQGLRLIYYSQIVNDFQKGDIAEGYSVSREKKESFPLTVTSAQKNPTAFYLCASIHPIGGENTEAFFGQGTRLTVV.

This sequence joins TRBV19 and TRBJ1-1, with TRBD1 matching over 7 bases. Trimming took 4 bases from V and 6 from J; bases not matched to a gene: 5. Looked up from germline, CDR1 is LNHDA and CDR2 is SQIVND (reference sequence). The CDR3 covers 13 residues. CDR3 DNA sequence: TGTGCCAGTAGTACATCAGGGGGAGCTGAAGCTTTCTTT. Protein product: CASSTSGGAEAFF.

V gene TRBV27 combines with J gene TRBJ1-5; a possible D gene is TRBD1 (5 bases). Trimming stripped 5 bases from V and 4 bases from J, with 9 bases between. Germline values: CDR1 MNHEY, CDR2 SMNVEV (reference sequence). The CDR3 totals 13 residues. The DNA for the CDR3 is TGTGCCAGCAGTGTTGGGGGGAATCAGCCCCAGCATTTT. It codes for CASSVGGNQPQHF.

The chain links TRBV5-4 to TRBJ2-7; possibly TRBD2 for D (6 bases). The CDR3 covers 15 residues. V shed 4 bases and J shed 2 bases, with 16 bases lying between them. CDR1 is SGHNT and CDR2 is YYREEE in the germline V gene (reference sequence). For the CDR3, the DNA is TGTGCCAGCAGCCACTCCGGGACTCCACCCTACGAGCAGTACTTC. Encoded protein: CASSHSGTPPYEQYF.

The V and J genes are TRBV10-3 and TRBJ1-3; possibly TRBD1 for D (6 bases). Germline V gene sequence: CDR1 ENHRY, CDR2 SYGVKD. V was shortened by 3 bases and J by 8 bases, with 26 bases between the two germline ends. The CDR3 extends over 18 amino acids. CDR3 loop: CAISERNTGIFPRDTIYF. As DNA, the CDR3 is TGTGCCATCAGTGAACGAAATACAGGGATTTTTCCGAGGGACACCATATATTTT.

The V and J genes are TRBV5-1 and TRBJ1-5; possible D gene TRBD1, 6 bases. V was trimmed by 4 bases and J by 0 bases, leaving 11 bases between them. In germline, CDR1 is SGHRS, CDR2 YFSETQ. There are 15 residues in the CDR3. This chain's CDR3 is CASSPGEYSNQPQHF. DNA of the CDR3: TGCGCCAGCAGCCCAGGGGAGTATAGCAATCAGCCCCAGCATTTT.

CDR3 in amino acids: CASSSGTSGRPGELFF. CDR3 DNA: TGTGCCAGCAGCTCCGGGACTAGCGGGAGACCCGGGGAGCTGTTTTTT. The rearrangement uses TRBV11-2 and TRBJ2-2, with 14 bases lining up with TRBD2. CDR3 length: 16 amino acids. V lost 4 bases and J lost 6; bases outside the gene matches: 4. Looked up from germline, CDR1 is SGHAT and CDR2 is FQNNGV.

The CDR3 reads CASRDSTGFYEQYF. The CDR3 DNA sequence: TGTGCCAGCAGAGACTCGACAGGGTTCTACGAGCAGTACTTC. This chain uses TRBV2 with TRBJ2-7; 7 bases agree with TRBD1. This CDR3 is 14 amino acids long. CDR1 and CDR2 (germline): SNHLY, FYNNEI. Trimming removed 6 bases from V and 3 bases from J; junction bases left unmatched: 8.

V and J are TRBV5-1 and TRBJ1-5; D gene uncertain. This CDR3 region has 15 residues. CDR1 is SGHRS and CDR2 is YFSETQ in the germline V gene. Trimming took off 0 bases at V and 7 bases at J, with 14 bases between the two ends. The CDR3 protein is CASSLDPGLGQPQHF. CDR3 coding DNA: TGCGCCAGCAGCTTGGATCCGGGATTGGGGCAGCCCCAGCATTTT.

The chain is built from TRBV9 and TRBJ2-5, with a tentative D call TRBD2 (6 bases). Looked up from germline, CDR1 is SGDLS and CDR2 is YYNGEE. This CDR3 region has 14 residues. Between the trimmed V and J ends, which lost 0 bases and 5 bases, there was a span of 11 bases. The CDR3 DNA reads as TGTGCCAGCAGCGTAGCTCTAGGGAGGGAGACCCAGTACTTC. It is translated as CASSVALGRETQYF.

The chain carries TRBV5-4 and TRBJ1-2; 7 bases map to TRBD1. CDR1 and CDR2 (germline): SGHNT, YYREEE (reference sequence). Trimming took 4 bases from V and 4 from J; bases not matched to a gene: 7. The CDR3 runs to 14 residues. For the CDR3, the DNA is TGTGCCAGCAGCCCGGGGACAGAGATCTATGGCTACACCTTC. Its translation is CASSPGTEIYGYTF.